One sample yielded the 8 T cell receptor beta chains listed below, sequenced in a study of blood T cell repertoires in COVID-19. Produced via immunoSEQ multiplex PCR; TCRdb's table is partial and in-frame only. The top ten hold 6.4% of the sample, which has over 50,000 clones, approximately 80% seen once. Sequenced: peripheral blood. Source of these receptors: a woman aged 50 to 65 with active or convalescent COVID-19.

This chain joins TRBV28 and TRBJ2-3; 7 nucleotides line up with TRBD2. CDR1 MDHEN and CDR2 SYDVKM come from the germline V gene. V gave up 5 bases and J gave up 4 bases; unmatched junction bases: 15. The CDR3 spans 17 residues. The CDR3 nucleotides read TGTGCCAGCAGTCCCCTTTTGGCGGGAGTAGATCCAGATACGCAGTATTTT. This codes for CASSPLLAGVDPDTQYF.

This clone was recorded only once. The genes are TRBV11-2 and TRBJ2-1; 9 nucleotides match TRBD1. V gave up 5 bases and J gave up 7 bases; unmatched junction bases: 12. The CDR3 has 16 residues. CDR1 is SGHAT, CDR2 FQNNGV, per germline. The CDR3 spells CASSTYRDRVSNEQFF. CDR3 nucleotides: TGTGCCAGCAGCACATACCGGGACAGGGTGTCGAATGAGCAGTTCTTC.

The chain joins TRBV4-3 to TRBJ2-3, with D maybe TRBD1 (6 bases). The V gene's germline CDR1 is LGHNA and CDR2 YSLEER. The CDR3 totals 16 residues. Trimming left V 0 bases short and J 5 bases short, with 15 bases between. The chain's CDR3 is CASSQDVGETGDTQYF. CDR3 coding DNA: TGCGCCAGCAGCCAAGACGTGGGGGAGACAGGAGATACGCAGTATTTT.

The J gene is TRBJ2-1, the V gene TRBV11-2; D ambiguous. The germline V and J ends were trimmed by 2 bases and 8 bases, with 13 bases remaining between them. CDR1 and CDR2 from the germline V gene are SGHAT and FQNNGV. The CDR3 runs 14 residues. The CDR3 is CASSLLQASDEQFF. The DNA of the CDR3 is TGTGCCAGCAGCTTACTTCAAGCCTCGGATGAGCAGTTCTTC.

CDR3 sequence reads: CASSPRLADYNEQFF. For the CDR3, the DNA is TGTGCCAGCAGCCCCCGACTAGCGGACTACAATGAGCAGTTCTTC. The chain has TRBV9 and TRBJ2-1; 9 bases fit TRBD2. From germline, CDR1 is SGDLS and CDR2 YYNGEE. Unmatched junction bases numbered 5, after V lost 4 bases and J lost 3 bases. This CDR3 is built from 15 residues.

The genes are TRBV19 and TRBJ2-7, with a possible D match to TRBD1 (6 bases). Germline CDR1 and CDR2: LNHDA and SQIVND (reference sequence). Trimming cost V 2 bases and J 6 bases, with 11 bases left between them. The CDR3 covers 13 residues. As DNA, the CDR3 is TGTGCCAGTAGTATAAAACAGGGCGGCGAGCAGTACTTC. It yields the protein CASSIKQGGEQYF.

This chain connects TRBV7-2 to TRBJ1-4; D perhaps matches TRBD1 (5 bases). The CDR3 is 14 residues long. Trimming shortened V by 5 bases and J by 8 bases, and 15 bases separated the two germline ends. Germline-derived CDR1 and CDR2 are SGHTA and FQGNSA. CDR3 nucleotides: TGTGCCAGCAGCCCCCAGGGCCCCAGCGAAAAACTGTTTTTT. Its translation: CASSPQGPSEKLFF.

The chain is built from TRBV7-2 and TRBJ1-6; perhaps TRBD1 as D (5 bases). Germline values: CDR1 SGHTA, CDR2 FQGNSA. V lost 1 base and J lost 10, with 14 bases in between. CDR3 size: 15 residues. CDR3 in amino acids: CASSLVGQGGSPLHF. CDR3 in DNA: TGTGCCAGCAGCTTAGTTGGGCAGGGTGGATCACCCCTCCACTTT. Variable domain in full (rest from reference TRBV7-2 and TRBJ1-6): GAGVSQSPSNKVTEKGKDVELRCDPISGHTALYWYRQSLGQGLEFLIYFQGNSAPDKSGLPSDRFSAERTGGSVSTLTIQRTQQEDSAVYLCASSLVGQGGSPLHFGNGTRLTVT.